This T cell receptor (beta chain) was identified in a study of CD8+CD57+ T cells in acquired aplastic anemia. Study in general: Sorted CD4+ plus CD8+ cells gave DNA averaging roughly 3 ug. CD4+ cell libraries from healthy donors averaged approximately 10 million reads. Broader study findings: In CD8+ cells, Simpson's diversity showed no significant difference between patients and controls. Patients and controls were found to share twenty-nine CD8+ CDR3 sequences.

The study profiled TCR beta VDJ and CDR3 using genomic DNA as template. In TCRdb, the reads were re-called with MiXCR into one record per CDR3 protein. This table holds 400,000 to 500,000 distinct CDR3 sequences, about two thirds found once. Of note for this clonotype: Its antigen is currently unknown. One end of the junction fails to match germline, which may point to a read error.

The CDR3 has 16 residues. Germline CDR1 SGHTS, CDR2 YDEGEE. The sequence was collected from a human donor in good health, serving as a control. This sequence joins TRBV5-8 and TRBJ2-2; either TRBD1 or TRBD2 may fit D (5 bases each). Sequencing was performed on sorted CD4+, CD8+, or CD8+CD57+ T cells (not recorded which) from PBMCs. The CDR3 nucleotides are TGCGCCAGCAGCCAGCAGGGAGAGGGGAACACCGGGGAGCTGTTTTTT. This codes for CASSQQGEGNTGELFF. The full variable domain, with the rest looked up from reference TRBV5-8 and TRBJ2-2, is EAGVTQSPTHLIKTRGQQATLRCSPISGHTSVYWYQQALGLGLQFLLWYDEGEERNRGNFPPRFSGRQFPNYSSELNVNALELEDSALYLCASSQQGEGNTGELFFGEGSRLTVL.